What follows is one T cell receptor beta chain and its context. The CDR3 extends over 13 amino acids. The data were obtained in a study of blood T cell repertoires in COVID-19. Only in-frame clones appear in the TCRdb table, and some are missing; sequencing was by immunoSEQ multiplex PCR. The sample lists roughly 200,000 clones, nearly 90% occurring once. The sequenced sample consisted of PBMCs or T cells enriched from blood (not recorded which). This sequence joins TRBV21-1 and TRBJ2-7; TRBD1 is the table's D call and was not checked against the DNA. TRBV21-1 constitutes a pseudogene. The receptor's source is a woman between 40 and 50 years old with acute COVID-19. CDR3: CASSNRAHYEQYF. The DNA for the CDR3 is TGTGCCAGCAGCAACAGGGCTCACTACGAGCAGTACTTC.